Below, one T cell receptor (beta chain) is given with its context. The entry originates in a study of control samples from healthy donors and cancer patients. The CDR3 extends over 13 amino acids. V was trimmed by 1 base and J by 8 bases, leaving 11 bases between them. The protocol was immunoSEQ multiplex PCR, while the TCRdb copy is restricted to in-frame clones and leaves out a portion. The table has approximately 82,000 clones, 90% to 95% seen once. The J gene is TRBJ1-2, the V gene TRBV12-3 or TRBV12-4, with D possibly being TRBD1 (5 bases). The material sequenced was PBMCs. This receptor was obtained from a woman between 40 and 55 years old with lung cancer. The CDR3 region is CASSLDPGGGYTF. CDR3 DNA: TGTGCCAGCAGTTTAGACCCTGGGGGAGGCTACACCTTC.